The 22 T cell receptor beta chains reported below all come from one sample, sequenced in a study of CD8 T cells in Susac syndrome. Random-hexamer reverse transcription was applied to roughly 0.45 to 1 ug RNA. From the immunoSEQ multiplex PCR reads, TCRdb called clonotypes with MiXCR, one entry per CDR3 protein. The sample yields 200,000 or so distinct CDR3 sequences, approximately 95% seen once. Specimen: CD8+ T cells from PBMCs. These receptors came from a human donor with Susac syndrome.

CDR3 in DNA: TGTGCCAGCAGTTTAAACGACGGGATTCCCCAACCGGGTGGCTACACCTTC. Residues: CASSLNDGIPQPGGYTF. V usage is TRBV28 and J usage is TRBJ1-2; D remains unclear. The CDR3 is made up of 17 amino acids. Between the trimmed V and J ends, which lost 2 bases and 7 bases, there was a span of 23 bases. CDR1 is MDHEN and CDR2 is SYDVKM in the germline V gene.

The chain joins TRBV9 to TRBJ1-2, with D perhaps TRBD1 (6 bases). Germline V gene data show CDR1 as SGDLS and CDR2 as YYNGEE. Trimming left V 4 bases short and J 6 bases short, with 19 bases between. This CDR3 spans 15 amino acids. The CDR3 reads CASSPRTGMGHGYTF. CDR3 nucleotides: TGTGCCAGCAGCCCTCGAACAGGGATGGGGCATGGCTACACCTTC. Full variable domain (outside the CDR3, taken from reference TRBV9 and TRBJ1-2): DSGVTQTPKHLITATGQRVTLRCSPRSGDLSVYWYQQSLDQGLQFLIQYYNGEERAKGNILERFSAQQFPDLHSELNLSSLELGDSALYFCASSPRTGMGHGYTFGSGTRLTVV.

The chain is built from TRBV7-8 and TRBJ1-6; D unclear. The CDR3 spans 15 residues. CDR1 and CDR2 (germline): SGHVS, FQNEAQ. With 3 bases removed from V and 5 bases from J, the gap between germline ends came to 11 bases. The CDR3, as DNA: TGTGCCAGCAGCTTTGGAACTGAAGATAATTCACCCCTCCACTTT. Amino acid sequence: CASSFGTEDNSPLHF.

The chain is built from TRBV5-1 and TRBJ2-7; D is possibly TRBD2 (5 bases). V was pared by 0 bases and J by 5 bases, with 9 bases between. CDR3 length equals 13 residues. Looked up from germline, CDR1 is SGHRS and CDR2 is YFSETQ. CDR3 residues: CASSLGGSDEQYF. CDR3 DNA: TGCGCCAGCAGCTTGGGAGGGTCCGACGAGCAGTACTTC.

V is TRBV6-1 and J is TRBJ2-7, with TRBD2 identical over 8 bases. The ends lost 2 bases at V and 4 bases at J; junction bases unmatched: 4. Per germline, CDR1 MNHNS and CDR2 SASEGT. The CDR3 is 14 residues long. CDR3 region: CASSEWRGEYEQYF. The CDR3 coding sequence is TGTGCCAGCAGTGAATGGCGGGGGGAGTACGAGCAGTACTTC.

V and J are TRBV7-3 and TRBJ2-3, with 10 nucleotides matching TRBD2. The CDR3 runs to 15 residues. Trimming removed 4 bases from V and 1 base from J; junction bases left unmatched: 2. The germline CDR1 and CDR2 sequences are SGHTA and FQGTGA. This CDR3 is CASSSSGGGTDTQYF. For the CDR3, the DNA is TGTGCCAGCAGCTCCAGCGGGGGGGGCACAGATACGCAGTATTTT. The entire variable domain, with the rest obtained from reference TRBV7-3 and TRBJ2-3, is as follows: GAGVSQTPSNKVTEKGKYVELRCDPISGHTALYWYRQSLGQGPEFLIYFQGTGAADDSGLPNDRFFAVRPEGSVSTLKIQRTERGDSAVYLCASSSSGGGTDTQYFGPGTRLTVL.

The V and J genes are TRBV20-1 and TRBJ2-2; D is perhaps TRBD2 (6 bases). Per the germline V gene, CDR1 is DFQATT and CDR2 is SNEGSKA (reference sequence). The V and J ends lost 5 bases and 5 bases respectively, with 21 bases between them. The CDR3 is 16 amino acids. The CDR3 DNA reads TGCAGTGCTGCCCCGGGAGACAGAGGAGAAACCGGGGAGCTGTTTTTT. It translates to CSAAPGDRGETGELFF.

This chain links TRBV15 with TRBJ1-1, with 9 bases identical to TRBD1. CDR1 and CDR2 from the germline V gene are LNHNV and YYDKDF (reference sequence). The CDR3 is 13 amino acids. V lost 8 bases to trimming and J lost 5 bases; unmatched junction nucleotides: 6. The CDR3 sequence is CATEGQGKTEAFF. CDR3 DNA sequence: TGTGCCACCGAAGGACAGGGGAAAACTGAAGCTTTCTTT.

The CDR3 loop is CASSYPSGAQETQYF. As DNA, the CDR3 is TGTGCCAGCAGCTACCCTAGCGGTGCCCAAGAGACCCAGTACTTC. V is TRBV5-4 and J is TRBJ2-5; TRBD2 matches 7 bases. This CDR3 is 15 amino acids long. Germline trimming cut 3 bases from V and 1 base from J; bases unmatched to any gene: 6. The germline gives CDR1 SGHNT, CDR2 YYREEE (reference sequence).

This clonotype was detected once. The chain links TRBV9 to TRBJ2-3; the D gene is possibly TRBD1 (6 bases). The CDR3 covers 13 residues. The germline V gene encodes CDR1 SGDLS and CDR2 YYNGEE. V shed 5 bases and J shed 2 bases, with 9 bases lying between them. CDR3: CASRTGFTDTQYF. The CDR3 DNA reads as TGTGCCAGCAGGACAGGATTCACAGATACGCAGTATTTT.

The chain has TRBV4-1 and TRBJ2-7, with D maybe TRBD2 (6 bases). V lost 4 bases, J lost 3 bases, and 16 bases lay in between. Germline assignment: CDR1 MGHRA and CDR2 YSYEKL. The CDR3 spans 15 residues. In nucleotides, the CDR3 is TGCGCCAGCAGCCCCTATACGACTAGTATCTACGAGCAGTACTTC. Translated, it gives CASSPYTTSIYEQYF.

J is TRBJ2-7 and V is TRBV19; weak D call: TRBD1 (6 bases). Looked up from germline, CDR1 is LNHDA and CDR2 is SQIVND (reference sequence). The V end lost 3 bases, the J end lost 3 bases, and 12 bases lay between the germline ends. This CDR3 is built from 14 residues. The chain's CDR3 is CASSIPGADYEQYF. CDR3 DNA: TGTGCCAGTAGTATCCCAGGGGCGGACTACGAGCAGTACTTC. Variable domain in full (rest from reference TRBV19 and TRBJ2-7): DGGITQSPKYLFRKEGQNVTLSCEQNLNHDAMYWYRQDPGQGLRLIYYSQIVNDFQKGDIAEGYSVSREKKESFPLTVTSAQKNPTAFYLCASSIPGADYEQYFGPGTRLTVT.

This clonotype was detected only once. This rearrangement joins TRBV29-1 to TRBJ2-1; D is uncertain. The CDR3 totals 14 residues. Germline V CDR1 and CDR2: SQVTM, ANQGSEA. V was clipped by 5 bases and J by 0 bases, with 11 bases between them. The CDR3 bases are TGCAGCGTTTCGAGCCCTAGCTCCTACAATGAGCAGTTCTTC. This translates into CSVSSPSSYNEQFF.

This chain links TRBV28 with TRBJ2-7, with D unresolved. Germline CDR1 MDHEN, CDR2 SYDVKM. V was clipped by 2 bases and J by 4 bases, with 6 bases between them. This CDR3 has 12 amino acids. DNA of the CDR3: TGTGCCAGCAGTTTAGCGATATACGAGCAGTACTTC. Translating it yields CASSLAIYEQYF. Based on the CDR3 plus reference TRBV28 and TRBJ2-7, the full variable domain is DVKVTQSSRYLVKRTGEKVFLECVQDMDHENMFWYRQDPGLGLRLIYFSYDVKMKEKGDIPEGYSVSREKKERFSLILESASTNQTSMYLCASSLAIYEQYFGPGTRLTVT.

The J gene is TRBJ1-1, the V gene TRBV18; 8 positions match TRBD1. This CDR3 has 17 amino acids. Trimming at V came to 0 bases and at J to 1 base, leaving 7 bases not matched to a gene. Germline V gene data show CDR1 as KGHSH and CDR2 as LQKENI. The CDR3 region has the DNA TGTGCCAGCTCACCACCGGCAGGGGGCGGCGAGAACACTGAAGCTTTCTTT. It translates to CASSPPAGGGENTEAFF.

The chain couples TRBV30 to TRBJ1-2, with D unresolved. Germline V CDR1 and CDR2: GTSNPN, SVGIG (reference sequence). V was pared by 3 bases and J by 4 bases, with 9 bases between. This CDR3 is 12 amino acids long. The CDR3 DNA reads TGTGCCTGGAGCCCCCATTCCTATGGCTACACCTTC. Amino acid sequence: CAWSPHSYGYTF.

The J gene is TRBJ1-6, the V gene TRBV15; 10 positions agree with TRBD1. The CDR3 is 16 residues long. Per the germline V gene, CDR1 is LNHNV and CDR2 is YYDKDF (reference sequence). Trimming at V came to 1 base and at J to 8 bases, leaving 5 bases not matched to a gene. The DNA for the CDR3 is TGTGCCACCAGCAGAGGGGACAGGGGAGTTGATTCACCCCTCCACTTT. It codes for CATSRGDRGVDSPLHF.

The CDR3 region is CSAVPIVQGGRVNIQYF. The CDR3 nucleotides are TGCAGTGCCGTCCCGATTGTACAGGGAGGGAGGGTAAACATTCAGTACTTC. The chain combines TRBV20-1 with TRBJ2-4, with a possible D match to TRBD2 (7 bases). Germline V gene data show CDR1 as DFQATT and CDR2 as SNEGSKA (reference sequence). Trimming removed 6 bases from V and 6 bases from J, with 27 bases in between. The CDR3 has 17 residues.

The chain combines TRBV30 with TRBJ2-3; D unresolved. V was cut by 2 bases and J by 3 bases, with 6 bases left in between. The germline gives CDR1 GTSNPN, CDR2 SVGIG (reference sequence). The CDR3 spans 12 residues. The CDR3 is CAWSRSTDTQYF. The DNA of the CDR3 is TGTGCCTGGAGTAGGTCAACAGATACGCAGTATTTT.

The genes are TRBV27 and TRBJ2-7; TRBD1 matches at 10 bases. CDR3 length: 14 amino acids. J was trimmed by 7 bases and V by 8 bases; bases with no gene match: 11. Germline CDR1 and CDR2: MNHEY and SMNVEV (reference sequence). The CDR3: CASLPGQGLGEQYF. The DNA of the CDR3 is TGTGCCAGCCTCCCGGGACAGGGGCTAGGAGAGCAGTACTTC.

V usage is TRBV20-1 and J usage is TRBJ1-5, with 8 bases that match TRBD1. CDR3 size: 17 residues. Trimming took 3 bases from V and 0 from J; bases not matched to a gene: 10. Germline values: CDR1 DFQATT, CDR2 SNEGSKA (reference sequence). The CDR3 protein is CSASTGTGSYSNQPQHF. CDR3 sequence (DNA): TGCAGTGCTAGTACCGGGACAGGTTCTTATAGCAATCAGCCCCAGCATTTT.

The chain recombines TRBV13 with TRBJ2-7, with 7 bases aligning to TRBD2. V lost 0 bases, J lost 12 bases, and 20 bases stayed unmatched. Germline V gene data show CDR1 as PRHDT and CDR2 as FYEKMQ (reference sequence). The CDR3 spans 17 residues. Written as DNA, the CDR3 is TGTGCCAGCAGCTTAGGCCGAAGTAGCGCCCCGCCTAGCGGACGGTACTTC. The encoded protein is CASSLGRSSAPPSGRYF.